This entry lists 27 T cell receptor beta chains sequenced from one sample in a study of technical replicates of blood from a handful of donors. Sequencing was performed with immunoSEQ multiplex PCR; in TCRdb, only in-frame clones are kept and a portion is missing. Seen here are about 83,000 clones, roughly 94% observed once, and the top ten hold 0.24%. The source material was T cells isolated from PBMCs. The receptors shown here come from a human donor in good health.

V is TRBV28 and J is TRBJ1-2, with 9 bases matching TRBD1. The J segment lost 3 bases and the V segment lost 8 bases, leaving 7 bases of the junction unmatched. Germline V CDR1 and CDR2: MDHEN, SYDVKM. The CDR3 contains 14 residues. The CDR3 DNA reads as TGTGCCAGCGGCTGGGACAGGGAGCACTATGGCTACACCTTC. This codes for CASGWDREHYGYTF.

This clone was counted once. This chain connects TRBV6-5 to TRBJ2-1; D is possibly TRBD1 (5 bases). Germline V gene data show CDR1 as MNHEY and CDR2 as SVGAGI. V was cut by 6 bases and J by 5 bases, with 14 bases left in between. This CDR3 is built from 14 residues. The CDR3 DNA reads as TGTGCCAGCAGCTCCGCAGGGTCTCACAATGAGCAGTTCTTC. It yields the protein CASSSAGSHNEQFF.

The V and J genes are TRBV6-5 and TRBJ1-5; D not certain. V lost 3 bases to trimming and J lost 3 bases, with 9 bases between them. Germline values: CDR1 MNHEY, CDR2 SVGAGI. The CDR3 contains 14 residues. The CDR3 sequence: CASSYGGINQPQHF. As DNA, the CDR3 is TGTGCCAGCAGTTATGGAGGTATCAATCAGCCCCAGCATTTT.

The chain has TRBV6-1 and TRBJ2-1; no clear D. The germline CDR1 and CDR2 sequences are MNHNS and SASEGT. CDR3 length equals 14 residues. V shed 0 bases and J shed 10 bases, with 13 bases lying between them. CDR3 residues: CASSEASNMAEQFF. DNA of the CDR3: TGTGCCAGCAGTGAAGCGTCGAATATGGCAGAGCAGTTCTTC.

V and J are TRBV19 and TRBJ2-7; 15 nucleotides match TRBD2. CDR3 length: 17 amino acids. Germline V CDR1 and CDR2: LNHDA, SQIVND (reference sequence). V was pared by 4 bases and J by 3 bases, with 7 bases of the junction left unmatched. CDR3 amino acids: CASSRGLAGGPVYEQYF. CDR3 nucleotide sequence: TGTGCCAGTAGTAGGGGACTAGCGGGAGGTCCGGTCTACGAGCAGTACTTC.

This clone has just one count. The genes are TRBV7-2 and TRBJ2-2, with D hard to call. Germline CDR1 and CDR2: SGHTA and FQGNSA. This CDR3 is built from 16 residues. The V gene lost 4 bases and the J gene lost 5 bases, with 17 bases spanning the gap. CDR3 region: CASSSGPNTWTGELFF. DNA of the CDR3: TGTGCCAGCAGCTCAGGTCCCAATACATGGACCGGGGAGCTGTTTTTT.

The chain links TRBV19 to TRBJ1-4; TRBD1 matches 7 bases. The germline gives CDR1 LNHDA, CDR2 SQIVND (reference sequence). The CDR3 loop spans 15 amino acids. The J segment lost 5 bases and the V segment lost 5 bases, leaving 8 bases of the junction unmatched. The CDR3 is CASSGGTVGNEKLFF. DNA of the CDR3: TGTGCCAGTAGTGGCGGGACAGTCGGGAATGAAAAACTGTTTTTT.

The rearrangement uses TRBV5-4 and TRBJ1-1, with D possibly being TRBD1 (6 bases). V gave up 5 bases and J gave up 5 bases, with 13 bases separating them. CDR3 length: 13 residues. Germline V gives CDR1 SGHNT, CDR2 YYREEE (reference sequence). Written as DNA, the CDR3 is TGTGCCAGCAGGTTACAGGGAGGGACTGAAGCTTTCTTT. As protein: CASRLQGGTEAFF.

V and J are TRBV28 and TRBJ1-2; no definite D call. V lost 1 base and J 5 bases, leaving 17 bases between the germline ends. Germline CDR1 reads MDHEN; CDR2 reads SYDVKM. This CDR3 spans 16 amino acids. CDR3 region: CASSLFSGGYGYGYTF. In DNA form, the CDR3 reads TGTGCCAGCAGTTTATTTTCAGGAGGGTACGGTTATGGCTACACCTTC.

This rearrangement joins TRBV30 to TRBJ2-1, with 7 positions matching TRBD2. Germline V gene lookup returns CDR1 GTSNPN and CDR2 SVGIG (reference sequence). J gave up 4 bases and V 2 bases, and 2 bases lay outside the gene matches. The CDR3 length is 13 residues. CDR3: CAWSMGGYNEQFF. The CDR3 DNA reads as TGTGCCTGGAGTATGGGGGGGTACAATGAGCAGTTCTTC.

The chain uses TRBV18 and TRBJ1-5; no firm D call. The CDR3 is 14 amino acids. V lost 3 bases to trimming and J lost 4 bases, with 10 bases between them. Germline V gene lookup returns CDR1 KGHSH and CDR2 LQKENI. The CDR3 region has the DNA TGTGCCAGCTCACCGACCAGAGGGAATCAGCCCCAGCATTTT. Translation: CASSPTRGNQPQHF.

The chain couples TRBV4-1 to TRBJ2-2, with 7 bases fitting TRBD2. Looked up from germline, CDR1 is MGHRA and CDR2 is YSYEKL. The V and J ends lost 4 bases and 5 bases, in that order; junction bases with no gene match: 10. The CDR3 consists of 16 residues. CDR3 DNA: TGCGCCAGCAGCCCCCTCAGCGGGAAACGGACCGGGGAGCTGTTTTTT. This translates into CASSPLSGKRTGELFF.

A single count supports this clone. Additional DNA sequences in this sample encode the identical CDR3. This chain joins TRBV4-1 and TRBJ1-1; D perhaps matches TRBD1 (6 bases). Germline V gene sequence: CDR1 MGHRA, CDR2 YSYEKL. CDR3 length: 16 amino acids. The V end was cut by 3 bases, the J end by 4 bases, with 18 bases between. CDR3 nucleotides: TGCGCCAGCAGCCATCCCCAGGGGAACAAGGGCACTGAAGCTTTCTTT. Translated: CASSHPQGNKGTEAFF.

In its sample, this clone was seen a few times. The CDR3, as DNA: TGTGCCAGCAGTGAAGCCAGGGATATTAATGGCTACACCTTC. This gives the protein CASSEARDINGYTF. The genes are TRBV6-1 and TRBJ1-2; tentative D call: TRBD1 (5 bases). The CDR3 has 14 residues. V was trimmed by 0 bases and J by 6 bases, leaving 11 bases between them. CDR1 and CDR2 (germline): MNHNS, SASEGT.

This clone was picked up one time. V usage is TRBV19 and J usage is TRBJ1-2, with a possible D match to TRBD1 (5 bases). V lost 2 bases to trimming and J lost 0 bases, with 10 bases between them. The V gene's germline CDR1 is LNHDA and CDR2 SQIVND (reference sequence). The CDR3 loop spans 15 amino acids. The CDR3: CASSIQGPANYGYTF. CDR3 DNA sequence: TGTGCCAGTAGTATACAGGGCCCAGCTAACTATGGCTACACCTTC.

The CDR3: CASSLPDFTETQYF. CDR3 nucleotides: TGCGCCAGCAGCTTACCGGACTTTACAGAGACCCAGTACTTC. V gene TRBV5-1 combines with J gene TRBJ2-5, with D maybe TRBD2 (5 bases). This CDR3 has 14 residues. Germline values: CDR1 SGHRS, CDR2 YFSETQ. Trimming left V 2 bases short and J 4 bases short, with 12 bases between.

This clone came up once. DNA of the CDR3: TGTGCCAGCAGTCCACAGGGGAGTAATAATTCACCCCTCCACTTT. It yields the protein CASSPQGSNNSPLHF. The gene calls are TRBV7-9 and TRBJ1-6; 7 nucleotides align to TRBD1. This CDR3 comprises 15 residues. Germline CDR1 reads SEHNR; CDR2 reads FQNEAQ (reference sequence). V dropped 6 bases and J dropped 5; count of bases not matched to a gene: 7. Drawing the rest from reference TRBV7-9 and TRBJ1-6, the complete variable domain is DTGVSQNPRHKITKRGQNVTFRCDPISEHNRLYWYRQTLGQGPEFLTYFQNEAQLEKSRLLSDRFSAERPKGSFSTLEIQRTEQGDSAMYLCASSPQGSNNSPLHFGNGTRLTVT.

The chain uses TRBV11-2 and TRBJ2-7; no firm D call. Germline CDR1 SGHAT, CDR2 FQNNGV. V gave up 1 base and J gave up 3 bases, with 7 bases separating them. This CDR3 comprises 13 residues. The CDR3: CASSLARDYEQYF. CDR3 DNA sequence: TGTGCCAGCAGCTTAGCACGAGACTACGAGCAGTACTTC. The full variable domain, with the rest looked up from reference TRBV11-2 and TRBJ2-7, is EAGVAQSPRYKIIEKRQSVAFWCNPISGHATLYWYQQILGQGPKLLIQFQNNGVVDDSQLPKDRFSAERLKGVDSTLKIQPAKLEDSAVYLCASSLARDYEQYFGPGTRLTVT.

The V gene is TRBV27, the J gene TRBJ2-7, with D uncertain. The CDR3 length is 11 residues. Per germline, CDR1 MNHEY and CDR2 SMNVEV (reference sequence). V dropped 8 bases and J dropped 3 bases, with 8 bases sitting between them. DNA of the CDR3: TGTGCCAGCGGCCCCTTCTACGAGCAGTACTTC. Translation gives CASGPFYEQYF.

This chain links TRBV28 with TRBJ1-3; D not resolved. Germline CDR1 and CDR2: MDHEN and SYDVKM. The CDR3 extends over 11 amino acids. Trimming shortened V by 3 bases and J by 7 bases, and 4 bases separated the two germline ends. The CDR3 protein is CASSFLNTIYF. Written as DNA, the CDR3 is TGTGCCAGCAGTTTTCTGAACACCATATATTTT.

The chain carries TRBV5-1 and TRBJ2-1; 8 positions match TRBD2. V dropped 1 base and J dropped 7; count of bases not matched to a gene: 10. Germline CDR1 and CDR2: SGHRS and YFSETQ. CDR3 length: 16 amino acids. The CDR3 is CASSLTSGSPENEQFF. The CDR3, as DNA: TGCGCCAGCAGCTTGACAAGCGGGAGTCCCGAAAATGAGCAGTTCTTC.

V and J are TRBV6-5 and TRBJ2-3; maybe TRBD2 (6 bases). The V gene lost 5 bases and the J gene lost 0 bases, with 9 bases spanning the gap. CDR1 is MNHEY and CDR2 is SVGAGI in the germline V gene. The CDR3 has 14 residues. The CDR3 bases are TGTGCCAGCAGTCGAACTAGCAGCACAGATACGCAGTATTTT. It yields the protein CASSRTSSTDTQYF.

The CDR3 DNA follows: TGTGCCAGTAGGTCGGGACTAGCCCCAATGAACACCGGGGAGCTGTTTTTT. This translates into CASRSGLAPMNTGELFF. The chain employs TRBV19 and TRBJ2-2, with TRBD2 matching over 9 bases. Germline-derived CDR1 and CDR2 are LNHDA and SQIVND (reference sequence). With V trimmed by 6 bases and J by 1 base, 9 bases remained unmatched. This CDR3 has 17 amino acids.

J is TRBJ2-7 and V is TRBV4-1, with TRBD2 identical over 9 bases. CDR1 is MGHRA, CDR2 YSYEKL, per germline. V shed 0 bases and J 2 bases; nucleotides not matched to a gene: 2. The CDR3 is made up of 15 amino acids. This CDR3 is CASSQDSGGTYEQYF. CDR3 DNA sequence: TGCGCCAGCAGCCAAGATAGCGGGGGAACCTACGAGCAGTACTTC.

The rearrangement links TRBV29-1 to TRBJ2-5, with TRBD1 as a possible D gene (6 bases). This CDR3 has 11 amino acids. Trimming cost V 7 bases and J 4 bases, with 10 bases left between them. CDR1 is SQVTM and CDR2 is ANQGSEA in the germline V gene. The CDR3 region has the DNA TGCAGCGGGACACAGGGAGAGACCCAGTACTTC. As protein: CSGTQGETQYF.

This chain connects TRBV18 to TRBJ2-2; 7 nucleotides agree with TRBD2. The CDR3 loop spans 15 amino acids. Germline V gene sequence: CDR1 KGHSH, CDR2 LQKENI. After removal of 6 bases from V and 7 bases from J, the junction contained 11 bases not matched to a gene. The CDR3 DNA reads TGTGCCAGCTCGCCTGGCGGGAGCATGGACGGGGAGCTGTTTTTT. Protein: CASSPGGSMDGELFF.

The chain employs TRBV28 and TRBJ1-2; TRBD1 is a possible D gene (5 bases). The ends were cut back, 5 bases at V and 1 base at J, with 17 bases in the middle. Germline-derived CDR1 and CDR2 are MDHEN and SYDVKM. CDR3 length: 16 amino acids. CDR3 bases: TGTGCCAGCAGTCTACCCCAGGGCCCCTTTAACTATGGCTACACCTTC. It encodes CASSLPQGPFNYGYTF.